The present TCR beta chain was sequenced within a study of blood T cell repertoires in COVID-19. Overall study context: Sites in the United States, Italy and Spain provided acute and convalescent COVID-19 samples.

As handled by the study authors: Researchers report that nucleated cell counts were estimated from reference gene primer amplification. TCRdb keeps only in-frame clones here, not all; method: immunoSEQ multiplex PCR. V, J and clone size derive from that table, while D and trimming were established from the DNA sequence. The sample lists about 140,000 clones, 60% to 80% seen once, with about 2.9% in the top ten. This CDR3 has 13 amino acids. With V trimmed by 4 bases and J by 12 bases, 8 bases remained unmatched. Germline CDR1 and CDR2: KGHDR and SFDVKD. Input material: PBMCs or T cells enriched from blood (not recorded which). The V and J genes are TRBV24-1 and TRBJ2-1, with 7 bases that match TRBD2. The receptor's source is a woman in her forties or fifties who had recovered from COVID-19. The CDR3 DNA sequence: TGTGCCACCAGTGAACAGCGGGATCTAAGGCAGTTCTTC. This gives the protein CATSEQRDLRQFF.